A selection of T cell receptor beta chains follows, all from one sample in a study of response to subunit inactivated influenza vaccine. TCRdb reanalysed the RT-PCR reads using MiXCR and keeps one entry per CDR3 protein. Among 150,000 or so distinct CDR3 sequences listed, 9.5% to 13% were seen once. The sequencing here drew on non-naive T cells sorted from PBMCs, taken more than 35 days after vaccination. These receptors all come from a man aged 45-60 years who received an inactivated influenza vaccine. CDR3s include the opening cysteine and the closing phenylalanine or tryptophan. The order of the fields is J gene, V gene, D gene, clone size, CDR3 DNA, CDR3 protein. A D gene is named only where the DNA matches it firmly. The size entry is marked missing in some rows and otherwise reads once, few, many or a size class.

TRBJ1-1 TRBV10-3 . . TGTGCCATCAGTGAGTCCGGGGACACTGAAGCTTTCTTT CAISESGDTEAFF
TRBJ2-3 TRBV15 . few TGTGCCACCAGCAGAGACGGGGTCTCAGATACGCAGTATTTT CATSRDGVSDTQYF
TRBJ2-1 TRBV29-1 TRBD2 few TGCAGCGTTGATCTAGCGGGAGGGAACAATGAGCAGTTCTTC CSVDLAGGNNEQFF
TRBJ2-3 TRBV29-1 . few TGCAGCGTTGACCCTCTAGAGACGCGCACAGATACGCAGTATTTT CSVDPLETRTDTQYF
TRBJ2-6 TRBV7-2 TRBD1 few TGTGCCAGCAGCTGGACAGGGATCTCTGGGGCCAACGTCCTGACTTTC CASSWTGISGANVLTF
TRBJ2-7 TRBV24-1 TRBD1 . TGTGCCACCAGTGACCCACGGACAGGGCAATACGAGCAGTACTTC CATSDPRTGQYEQYF
TRBJ2-5 TRBV6-1 TRBD1 few TGTGCCAGCAGCTTGGACAGGGGGGAGACCCAGTACTTC CASSLDRGETQYF
TRBJ2-1 TRBV30 TRBD2 . TGTGCCTGGTCCCGAGGTGCTAGCGGGGTAGATGAGCAGTTCTTC CAWSRGASGVDEQFF
TRBJ2-5 TRBV28 . . TGTGCCAGCACCGAACAGGGAGGCCAAGAGACCCAGTACTTC CASTEQGGQETQYF
TRBJ2-2 TRBV7-9 . many TGTGCCCACCACCCACGGGGCCCCGGGGAGCTGTTTTTT CAHHPRGPGELFF
TRBJ2-3 TRBV6-1 . few TGTGCCCATTCAAGTAGCGGACCCACAGATACGCAGTATTTT CAHSSSGPTDTQYF
TRBJ2-3 TRBV12-3/TRBV12-4 TRBD2 many TGTGCCAGCAGTTTAAGTAGCGGGGAGGTAGATACGCAGTATTTT CASSLSSGEVDTQYF
TRBJ2-1 TRBV6-1 TRBD2 . TGTGCCAGCAGTAGACTAGCGGGATTGAATGAGCAGTTCTTC CASSRLAGLNEQFF
TRBJ2-5 TRBV20-1 TRBD1 . TGCAGTGCTCCCACCCTGGGACAGCAAGAGACCCAGTACTTC CSAPTLGQQETQYF
TRBJ1-5 TRBV15 . few TGTGCCACCAGCAGACAAGGGGCGACCCACAATCAGCCCCAGCATTTT CATSRQGATHNQPQHF
TRBJ1-2 TRBV7-9 . . TGTGCCAGCAACCCGAGTCTGGACTATGGCTACACCTTC CASNPSLDYGYTF
TRBJ2-3 TRBV20-1 TRBD1 many TGCAGTGCTGACGACAGGGGGCAGAGCACAGATACGCAGTATTTT CSADDRGQSTDTQYF
TRBJ2-7 TRBV6-5 . . TGTGCCAGCAGCCAAACAAGATCCGAGCAGTACTTC CASSQTRSEQYF
TRBJ2-7 TRBV9 . . TGTGCCAGCAGCGTAGAACCAGATACCTACGAGCAGTACTTC CASSVEPDTYEQYF
TRBJ2-5 TRBV12-3/TRBV12-4 . many TGTGCCAGCAGTCCCCCCGGAGGGCAAGGGACCCAGTACTTC CASSPPGGQGTQYF
TRBJ2-3 TRBV25-1 . many TGTGCCAGCAGTGATTCTGGGGGACGGCGAGGGGATACGCAGTATTTT CASSDSGGRRGDTQYF
TRBJ1-2 TRBV29-1 . . TGCAGCGACAGGCGACAGGCTGGCGGCTACACCTTC CSDRRQAGGYTF
TRBJ2-7 TRBV7-2 . . TGTGCCAGCAGCCGGAGATCTAAAACCTACGAGCAGTACTTC CASSRRSKTYEQYF
TRBJ2-1 TRBV12-3/TRBV12-4 . many TGTGCCAGCAGTCCGCCCCGTACTTCCTACAATGAGCAGTTCTTC CASSPPRTSYNEQFF
TRBJ2-7 TRBV6-2/TRBV6-3 . . TGTGCCAGCAGACAGGACATCGGGGCCTACGAGCAGTACTTC CASRQDIGAYEQYF
TRBJ2-1 TRBV28 TRBD2 many TGTGCCAGCAGCAGATTAGCGGGGGGGCTGTCAAATGAGCAGTTCTTC CASSRLAGGLSNEQFF
TRBJ1-1 TRBV4-3 . . TGCGCCAGCAGCCAAGATCCCCCGCCAGCGAACACTGAAGCTTTCTTT CASSQDPPPANTEAFF
TRBJ2-7 TRBV12-3/TRBV12-4 . few TGTGCCAGCAGTTTGGGAACAGTTCTCTCCTACGAGCAGTACTTC CASSLGTVLSYEQYF
TRBJ1-5 TRBV18 TRBD1 . TGTGCCAGCTCACGGACAGGGCGCAATCAGCCCCAGCATTTT CASSRTGRNQPQHF
TRBJ2-5 TRBV30 TRBD1 . TGTGCCTGGAGTCAGGGGGCGACCCAGTACTTC CAWSQGATQYF
TRBJ2-7 TRBV7-6 TRBD1 many TGTGCCAGCAGCCCTACGGACAGGGGACACGAGCAGTACTTC CASSPTDRGHEQYF
TRBJ2-3 TRBV10-1 . . TGCGCCAGCGCGATGGCGATGAGTGGGGGTACGCAGTATTTT CASAMAMSGGTQYF
TRBJ2-7 TRBV14 . . TGTGCCAGCAGCCAAGGGGATACAGGGATCCACTCCTACGAGCAGTACTTC CASSQGDTGIHSYEQYF
TRBJ1-4 TRBV4-1 . many TGCGCCAGCAGTCCTACAGGGTTCAGGGAAAAACTGTTTTTT CASSPTGFREKLFF
TRBJ2-3 TRBV27 . . TGTGGCAGCAGTTTAATCGGGGGAAATACGCAGTATTTT CGSSLIGGNTQYF
TRBJ2-1 TRBV7-9 . . TGTGCCAGCAGCTTAGCTGGCAGGGAAGATGATGAGCAGTTCTTC CASSLAGREDDEQFF
TRBJ2-3 TRBV5-1 . many TGCGCCAGCAGCTTGGTTTCAGGGGCCAGCACAGATACGCAGTATTTT CASSLVSGASTDTQYF
TRBJ2-7 TRBV7-8 TRBD2 . TGTGCCAGCAGCTTGGAAAGCGGGAGGCGGGGGTACGAGCAGTACTTC CASSLESGRRGYEQYF